These 3 T cell receptor beta chains share one sample of origin, sequenced in a study of blood T cell repertoires in COVID-19. The table came from immunoSEQ multiplex PCR; TCRdb's copy has only in-frame clones and leaves some out. Here the sample spans a few hundred thousand clones, about 84% being singletons. Sequenced material: PBMCs or T cells enriched from blood (not recorded which). These receptors were taken from a man aged 25 to 40 with acute COVID-19.

The chain employs TRBV28 and TRBJ2-7; 8 bases line up with TRBD2. CDR3 size: 13 residues. Germline CDR1 and CDR2: MDHEN and SYDVKM. After removal of 6 bases from V and 7 bases from J, the junction contained 8 bases not matched to a gene. DNA for the CDR3: TGTGCCAGCAGCAGAGGACGGGAGGGAGAGCAGTACTTC. Translated: CASSRGREGEQYF.

This clone was counted a single time. This chain links TRBV9 with TRBJ1-2; the D is unclear. Trimming cost V 4 bases and J 0 bases, with 13 bases left between them. Per the germline V gene, CDR1 is SGDLS and CDR2 is YYNGEE. The CDR3 sequence is 15 residues long. This CDR3 reads CASSTAGPSNYGYTF. For the CDR3, the DNA is TGTGCCAGCAGCACCGCAGGTCCTTCTAACTATGGCTACACCTTC. Supplemented by reference TRBV9 and TRBJ1-2, the full variable domain reads DSGVTQTPKHLITATGQRVTLRCSPRSGDLSVYWYQQSLDQGLQFLIQYYNGEERAKGNILERFSAQQFPDLHSELNLSSLELGDSALYFCASSTAGPSNYGYTFGSGTRLTVV.

The chain couples TRBV28 to TRBJ2-5, with a weak D call TRBD1 (5 bases). V lost 7 bases and J lost 2, with 14 bases in between. This CDR3 comprises 14 residues. Germline V CDR1 and CDR2: MDHEN, SYDVKM. The CDR3 protein is CASTFRQIQETQYF. Here the CDR3 DNA reads TGTGCCAGCACCTTCCGACAGATTCAAGAGACCCAGTACTTC. Full variable domain (remainder filled in from reference TRBV28 and TRBJ2-5): DVKVTQSSRYLVKRTGEKVFLECVQDMDHENMFWYRQDPGLGLRLIYFSYDVKMKEKGDIPEGYSVSREKKERFSLILESASTNQTSMYLCASTFRQIQETQYFGPGTRLLVL.